Listed below are T cell receptor beta chains from one sample, sequenced in a study of radiation and T cells in renal cell carcinoma. The data were produced by immunoSEQ multiplex PCR, yet TCRdb's version contains in-frame clones alone and is incomplete. Here the sample spans roughly 13,000 clones, around 50% being singletons. Sequencing was performed on tumor tissue, taken from a patient whose treatment was nephrectomy without radiotherapy. Receptors were obtained from a man aged 45 to 65 with renal cell carcinoma. Each CDR3 is given with its conserved first and last residue. D genes are given only for firm matches. The size field is filled for only some rows; it gives once, few, many or a size class.

d_call: .
clone_size: few
cdr3_length: 13
j_call: TRBJ1-1
v_call: TRBV5-1
cdr3_nt: TGCGCCAGTGATACGGGGGACAACACTGAAGCTTTCTTT
cdr3_aa: CASDTGDNTEAFF

d_call: .
clone_size: few
cdr3_length: 14
j_call: TRBJ2-7
v_call: TRBV18
cdr3_nt: TGTGCCAGCTCACCCTCTGACGGCCTCGACGAGCAGTACTTC
cdr3_aa: CASSPSDGLDEQYF

d_call: TRBD1
clone_size: few
cdr3_length: 15
j_call: TRBJ2-7
v_call: TRBV30
cdr3_nt: TGTGCCTGGAGTGTACGAGACAGGGGTACCTACGAGCAGTACTTC
cdr3_aa: CAWSVRDRGTYEQYF

d_call: .
clone_size: .
cdr3_length: 13
j_call: TRBJ2-2
v_call: TRBV5-1
cdr3_nt: TGCGCCAGCAGCTACCAAGAACCCGGGGAGCTGTTTTTT
cdr3_aa: CASSYQEPGELFF

d_call: .
clone_size: few
cdr3_length: 11
j_call: TRBJ2-1
v_call: TRBV7-9
cdr3_nt: TGTGCCAGCAGCTGGGGCAATGAGCAGTTCTTC
cdr3_aa: CASSWGNEQFF

d_call: .
clone_size: .
cdr3_length: 13
j_call: TRBJ1-3
v_call: TRBV18
cdr3_nt: TGTGCCAGCTACCAGAGCGGGGGAAACACCATATATTTT
cdr3_aa: CASYQSGGNTIYF

d_call: .
clone_size: large
cdr3_length: 13
j_call: TRBJ2-6
v_call: TRBV29-1
cdr3_nt: TGCAGCGTCGCAGGGATCGGGGCCAACGTCCTGACTTTC
cdr3_aa: CSVAGIGANVLTF

d_call: TRBD2
clone_size: .
cdr3_length: 18
j_call: TRBJ2-7
v_call: TRBV9
cdr3_nt: TGTGCCAGCAGCGTAGGCCCCCTTGGAGCGGGGATTAACTACGAGCAGTACTTC
cdr3_aa: CASSVGPLGAGINYEQYF

d_call: TRBD1
clone_size: .
cdr3_length: 16
j_call: TRBJ2-7
v_call: TRBV6-1
cdr3_nt: TGTGCCAGCAGTGCCAGACCGGGACAGGGGGGCTACGAGCAGTACTTC
cdr3_aa: CASSARPGQGGYEQYF

d_call: TRBD2
clone_size: .
cdr3_length: 17
j_call: TRBJ2-1
v_call: TRBV9
cdr3_nt: TGTGCCAGCAGCGGAAGGGAGGGCCTAAGCTCCTACAATGAGCAGTTCTTC
cdr3_aa: CASSGREGLSSYNEQFF

d_call: TRBD1
clone_size: .
cdr3_length: 15
j_call: TRBJ1-5
v_call: TRBV6-1
cdr3_nt: TGTGCCAGCAGTCCCGGGACAGCCCAAAATCAGCCCCAGCATTTT
cdr3_aa: CASSPGTAQNQPQHF

d_call: .
clone_size: .
cdr3_length: 14
j_call: TRBJ2-7
v_call: TRBV5-4
cdr3_nt: TGTGCCAGCAGCTTGTACGGGGGCGCCTACGAGCAGTACTTC
cdr3_aa: CASSLYGGAYEQYF

d_call: .
clone_size: .
cdr3_length: 14
j_call: TRBJ1-1
v_call: TRBV7-3
cdr3_nt: TGTGCCAGCAGCCTACAGGGATCTGGCACTGAAGCTTTCTTT
cdr3_aa: CASSLQGSGTEAFF

d_call: .
clone_size: .
cdr3_length: 13
j_call: TRBJ1-2
v_call: TRBV30
cdr3_nt: TGTGCCTGGAGTGTGAGCAGCTATTATGGCTACACCTTC
cdr3_aa: CAWSVSSYYGYTF

d_call: .
clone_size: .
cdr3_length: 15
j_call: TRBJ1-5
v_call: TRBV21-1
cdr3_nt: TGTGCCAGCAATCGGGACAGGGAATTCAATCAGCCCCAGCATTTT
cdr3_aa: CASNRDREFNQPQHF

d_call: .
clone_size: .
cdr3_length: 15
j_call: TRBJ1-5
v_call: TRBV2
cdr3_nt: TGTGCCAGCAGTACCGGGACGGATAGCAATCAGCCCCAGCATTTT
cdr3_aa: CASSTGTDSNQPQHF

d_call: .
clone_size: .
cdr3_length: 14
j_call: TRBJ2-1
v_call: TRBV7-2
cdr3_nt: TGTGCCAGCAGCTTGGGCAGGAGTAACAATGAGCAGTTCTTC
cdr3_aa: CASSLGRSNNEQFF

d_call: .
clone_size: .
cdr3_length: 15
j_call: TRBJ1-5
v_call: TRBV18
cdr3_nt: TGTGCCAGCTCACCACGAGGGGATAGCAATCAGCCCCAGCATTTT
cdr3_aa: CASSPRGDSNQPQHF